Described below is a single T cell receptor (beta chain) sequence and its context. Profiled with immunoSEQ multiplex PCR; TCRdb holds only in-frame clones, not every one. The repertoire holds under 400,000 clones, with around 90% as singletons. The treatment was: some 19 received Ad26.COV2.S at low or high dose, single or two shots; about five received placebo; per-sample allocation not given. Day 63 following the first vaccine or placebo injection was when the samples were taken. Boston hosted the donor, who was an adult aged 18-55 years. Participants' vaccine, an Ad26 vector, delivered Wuhan-strain SARS-CoV-2 spike. V dropped 5 bases and J dropped 6 bases, with 10 bases sitting between them. The germline V gene encodes CDR1 SGHVS and CDR2 FQNEAQ. The CDR3 totals 12 residues. This sample is drawn from a study of Ad26.COV2.S vaccination and SARS-CoV-2 variants. Study-wide context: In the study, Ad26.COV2.S was injected intramuscularly once, or twice 56 days apart.

The TCR was taken from a person aged 18-60 years who received the Ad26.COV2.S COVID-19 vaccine or a placebo. Sequencing used peripheral blood, obtained in a trial of Ad26.COV2.S vaccine versus placebo. V usage is TRBV7-8 and J usage is TRBJ2-5, with TRBD2 as a possible D gene (6 bases). As DNA, the CDR3 is TGTGCCAGCAGCCTCGGGGGAAAGACCCAGTACTTC. Translating it yields CASSLGGKTQYF.